The 3 T cell receptor beta chains presented below share a single source sample, sequenced in a study of cytomegalovirus exposure and HLA in healthy donors. Amplification used 60 Vbeta primers and 13 Jbeta primers. Produced via immunoSEQ multiplex PCR; TCRdb's table is partial and in-frame only. In the table there are around 150,000 clones, approximately 84% of which are singletons. Material for sequencing was PBMCs. Receptors were obtained from a male donor in good health and CMV-seropositive.

The sample holds one count of this clone. This chain uses TRBV9 with TRBJ2-3; 7 bases map to TRBD2. Trimming removed 0 bases from V and 1 base from J; junction bases left unmatched: 5. Germline V gives CDR1 SGDLS, CDR2 YYNGEE. The length of the CDR3 is 16 residues. The DNA of the CDR3 is TGTGCCAGCAGCGTAGCGGCTAGCGGAGGCACAGATACGCAGTATTTT. Translating gives CASSVAASGGTDTQYF.

This clone was picked up one time. V usage is TRBV5-1 and J usage is TRBJ2-1; D might be TRBD1 (6 bases). With 3 bases removed from V and 7 bases from J, the gap between germline ends came to 8 bases. The CDR3 is made up of 12 amino acids. Germline CDR1 SGHRS, CDR2 YFSETQ. The chain's CDR3 is CASSSTGNEQFF. CDR3 bases: TGCGCCAGCAGCTCCACAGGGAATGAGCAGTTCTTC.

V gene TRBV18 combines with J gene TRBJ2-2; possible D gene TRBD2, 6 bases. The CDR3 spans 16 residues. From germline, CDR1 is KGHSH and CDR2 LQKENI. V lost 0 bases and J lost 6, with 14 bases in between. The CDR3 here is CASSPPGGELAGELFF. The CDR3 coding sequence is TGTGCCAGCTCACCACCCGGAGGGGAATTGGCCGGGGAGCTGTTTTTT.